One and the same sample provided the 32 T cell receptor beta chains below, sequenced in a study of immune heterogeneity within non-small cell lung tumors. Bulk tumor genomic DNA, roughly 540 ng per sample, was the template. Surgery yielded several widely spaced biopsies per primary tumor. It was patients with untreated, newly diagnosed non-small cell lung cancer who underwent curative surgery. It was with 32 V and 13 J primers that multiplex PCR amplified TCR beta CDR3. Each CDR3 protein gets one entry after TCRdb re-called the multiplex PCR reads with MiXCR. The table shows tens of thousands of distinct CDR3 sequences, with 25% to 30% occurring only once. Sequences were obtained from lung tumor tissue. The source is a man aged 40-49 years with non-small cell lung cancer.

The table lists this clonotype with many counts. The V gene is TRBV19, the J gene TRBJ2-6; 9 bases are a match to TRBD2. Germline values: CDR1 LNHDA, CDR2 SQIVND (reference sequence). J was trimmed by 0 bases and V by 7 bases; bases with no gene match: 4. The CDR3 contains 16 residues. The CDR3 DNA is TGTGCCAGTACCAGCGGGGGGATCTCTGGGGCCAACGTCCTGACTTTC. This gives the protein CASTSGGISGANVLTF. Using reference TRBV19 and TRBJ2-6 for the parts outside the CDR3, the full variable domain is DGGITQSPKYLFRKEGQNVTLSCEQNLNHDAMYWYRQDPGQGLRLIYYSQIVNDFQKGDIAEGYSVSREKKESFPLTVTSAQKNPTAFYLCASTSGGISGANVLTFGAGSRLTVL.

This clonotype was seen a single time. A much larger clone lies a single base off, so this may be a read error. In DNA, the CDR3 is TGCAGTGCTAGAGGGGACAGGGGATTCGGTTCACCCCTCGACTTT. It codes for CSARGDRGFGSPLDF. The V and J genes are TRBV20-1 and TRBJ1-6; 10 bases line up with TRBD1. This CDR3 has 15 amino acids. Germline CDR1 is DFQATT and CDR2 is SNEGSKA (reference sequence).

This clonotype was picked up many times. The chain has TRBV28 and TRBJ1-1; TRBD1 is a possible D gene (6 bases). Germline V gives CDR1 MDHEN, CDR2 SYDVKM. The CDR3 runs 12 residues. V was pared by 8 bases and J by 2 bases, with 9 bases between. CDR3 bases: TGTGCCAGCGTACAGGGAAACACTGAAGCTTTCTTT. Translation: CASVQGNTEAFF.

This clonotype was seen a single time. A much larger clone sits a single nucleotide away, making a read error possible. This chain uses TRBV6-2 or TRBV6-3 with TRBJ1-5; D gene ambiguous. CDR3 length: 15 amino acids. Per germline, CDR1 MNHEY and CDR2 SVGEGT. DNA of the CDR3: TGTGCCAGCAGTCACAAGCAGGCTTACAATAAGCCCCAGCATTTT. Translation gives CASSHKQAYNKPQHF.

There are many counts of this clonotype. V and J are TRBV30 and TRBJ1-3, with TRBD1 as a possible D gene (5 bases). Between the trimmed V and J ends, which lost 3 bases and 4 bases, there was a span of 10 bases. This CDR3 region has 13 residues. Germline CDR1 GTSNPN, CDR2 SVGIG (reference sequence). The CDR3 nucleotides read TGTGCCTGGAGCAGGGACCTAGGAAACACCATATATTTT. It yields the protein CAWSRDLGNTIYF.

This clonotype was recorded a few times. The chain combines TRBV6-1 with TRBJ2-2; the match to TRBD2 covers 7 bases. There are 16 residues in the CDR3. The J segment lost 7 bases and the V segment lost 5 bases, leaving 13 bases of the junction unmatched. Germline lookup yields CDR1 MNHNS and CDR2 SASEGT. In DNA form, the CDR3 reads TGTGCCAGCAGTATACGGAGCGGGACGGGGGTCGGGGAGCTGTTTTTT. It translates to CASSIRSGTGVGELFF.

V is TRBV7-9 and J is TRBJ2-3; D gene uncertain. CDR1 SEHNR and CDR2 FQNEAQ come from the germline V gene (reference sequence). V dropped 1 base and J dropped 6 bases, with 14 bases sitting between them. The CDR3 covers 15 residues. The CDR3 here is CASSLVPGRWDTQYF. The CDR3 DNA follows: TGTGCCAGCAGCTTAGTGCCAGGCCGTTGGGATACGCAGTATTTT.

This clonotype has a count of ten or more. J is TRBJ1-2 and V is TRBV6-2 or TRBV6-3; 7 nucleotides align to TRBD1. Germline assignment: CDR1 MNHEY and CDR2 SVGEGT. The J segment lost 4 bases and the V segment lost 7 bases, leaving 12 bases of the junction unmatched. The CDR3 sequence is 15 residues long. The CDR3 DNA is TGTGCCAGCAAAAAAACCGGGACAGAGGCCTATGGCTACACCTTC. It encodes CASKKTGTEAYGYTF.

This clonotype was picked up a small number of times. The junction departs from the called germline gene at one end, perhaps through a read error. The chain links TRBV20-1 to TRBJ2-1, with D possibly being TRBD1 (7 bases). The germline CDR1 and CDR2 sequences are DFQATT and SNEGSKA (reference sequence). The CDR3 has 13 amino acids. The CDR3 is CSARDPKGAPGGF. CDR3 sequence (DNA): TGCAGTGCTAGAGATCCAAAGGGGGCTCCAGGGGGGTTC.

As to this clonotype: Just one base apart from a much larger clone, this may be a read error. The chain links TRBV20-1 to TRBJ1-6, with TRBD1 identical over 8 bases. CDR1 is DFQATT and CDR2 is SNEGSKA in the germline V gene (reference sequence). The CDR3 spans 14 residues. CDR3: CSTRDRGGNSPLHF. CDR3 bases: TGCAGTACTAGAGACAGGGGTGGTAATTCACCCCTCCACTTT.

Ten or more counts support this clonotype. The chain links TRBV12-3 or TRBV12-4 to TRBJ1-6; unclear D gene. The CDR3 sequence is 13 residues long. Trimming took off 5 bases at V and 9 bases at J, with 11 bases between the two ends. DNA of the CDR3: TGTGCCAGCAGTACCCGGCATACTTCACCCCTCCACTTT. Protein sequence: CASSTRHTSPLHF.

This chain joins TRBV18 and TRBJ1-3; D is unresolved. This CDR3 is built from 14 residues. CDR1 and CDR2 from the germline V gene are KGHSH and LQKENI. V was trimmed by 6 bases and J by 0 bases, leaving 9 bases between them. The CDR3 region has the DNA TGTGCCAGCTCTCCGCCACTCTCTGGAAACACCATATATTTT. Its protein is CASSPPLSGNTIYF. The full variable domain, in which reference TRBV18 and TRBJ1-3 provide the parts outside the CDR3, is NAGVMQNPRHLVRRRGQEARLRCSPMKGHSHVYWYRQLPEEGLKFMVYLQKENIIDESGMPKERFSAEFPKEGPSILRIQQVVRGDSAAYFCASSPPLSGNTIYFGEGSWLTVV.

A word on this clonotype: A much bigger clone sits one base away, suggesting this may be a read error. This chain connects TRBV6-5 to TRBJ1-4; D possibly corresponds to TRBD1 (5 bases). Between the trimmed V and J ends, which lost 0 bases and 11 bases, there was a span of 10 bases. This CDR3 region has 13 residues. CDR1 and CDR2 (germline): MNHEY, SVGAGI. CDR3 nucleotide sequence: TGTGCCAGCAGTTACTCGACGTGGGGGAAACTGTTTTTT. Protein: CASSYSTWGKLFF.

In its sample, this clonotype was seen a few times. The J gene is TRBJ2-1, the V gene TRBV19; 8 bases map to TRBD1. The germline gives CDR1 LNHDA, CDR2 SQIVND (reference sequence). The length of the CDR3 is 15 residues. After removal of 4 bases from V and 8 bases from J, the junction contained 10 bases not matched to a gene. The CDR3 DNA sequence: TGTGCCAGTAGTACGAACCGGGACAGGATCCATGAGCAGTTCTTC. It specifies CASSTNRDRIHEQFF.

Concerning this clonotype itself: Since a much larger clone is just one base distant, this may be a read error. The genes are TRBV7-9 and TRBJ2-1; D perhaps matches TRBD2 (5 bases). V lost 5 bases to trimming and J lost 9 bases, with 23 bases between them. The germline V gene encodes CDR1 SEHNR and CDR2 FQNEAQ (reference sequence). The CDR3 contains 16 residues. Here the CDR3 reads CASSLRSNGNNGEQFF. The CDR3 DNA sequence: TGTGCCAGCAGCCTCAGGAGTAACGGGAATAATGGTGAGCAGTTCTTC.

This clonotype has just a few counts. The rearrangement links TRBV14 to TRBJ2-5; 9 nucleotides align to TRBD1. CDR1 is SGHDN and CDR2 is FVKESK in the germline V gene. The ends lost 4 bases at V and 5 bases at J; junction bases unmatched: 8. This CDR3 has 15 amino acids. The CDR3 sequence is CASSLGQGVRETQYF. The CDR3 DNA reads as TGTGCCAGCAGCCTGGGACAGGGTGTACGTGAGACCCAGTACTTC.

About this clonotype: Being one base from a much bigger clone, this may be a read error. The J gene is TRBJ1-2, the V gene TRBV19; 7 bases align to TRBD1. Germline V lookup: CDR1 LNHDA, CDR2 SQIVND (reference sequence). The CDR3 contains 14 residues. Unmatched junction bases numbered 6, after V lost 6 bases and J lost 2 bases. Here the CDR3 reads CASRDDRVNYGYTF. DNA for the CDR3: TGTGCCAGTAGAGACGACAGGGTAAACTATGGCTACACCTTC.

About this clonotype: This could be a read error, since a much larger clone is one nucleotide away. The J gene is TRBJ2-5, the V gene TRBV5-1, with a possible D match to TRBD1 (5 bases). Germline V gene sequence: CDR1 SGHRS, CDR2 YFSETQ. The length of the CDR3 is 13 residues. The CDR3 sequence is CANSLGQKETQYF. For the CDR3, the DNA is TGCGCCAACAGCTTGGGGCAAAAAGAGACCCAGTACTTC.

V is TRBV12-3 or TRBV12-4 and J is TRBJ1-1; the D gene is possibly TRBD1 (5 bases). V shed 3 bases and J shed 4 bases, with 9 bases lying between them. The CDR3 totals 13 residues. The CDR3 sequence is CASSLGGVTEAFF. The CDR3 DNA reads as TGTGCCAGCAGTTTGGGGGGGGTCACTGAAGCTTTCTTT.

The chain couples TRBV19 to TRBJ2-7, with D possibly being TRBD1 or TRBD2 (5 bases each). CDR3 length: 12 residues. Between the trimmed V and J ends, which lost 5 bases and 3 bases, there was a span of 8 bases. Germline CDR1 LNHDA, CDR2 SQIVND (reference sequence). The CDR3: CASSRGRYEQYF. The CDR3 DNA follows: TGTGCCAGTAGTCGGGGACGCTACGAGCAGTACTTC.

The chain recombines TRBV29-1 with TRBJ2-5; D is possibly TRBD2 (5 bases). The CDR3 has 11 amino acids. Per germline, CDR1 SQVTM and CDR2 ANQGSEA. V was pared by 1 base and J by 12 bases, with 12 bases between. CDR3 in amino acids: CSVEASGCEYF. CDR3 coding DNA: TGCAGCGTTGAAGCATCGGGGTGTGAGTACTTC. Supplemented by reference TRBV29-1 and TRBJ2-5, the full variable domain reads SAVISQKPSRDICQRGTSLTIQCQVDSQVTMMFWYRQQPGQSLTLIATANQGSEATYESGFVIDKFPISRPNLTFSTLTVSNMSPEDSSIYLCSVEASGCEYFGPGTRLLVL.

CDR3 DNA: TGTGCCAGCAGCGGACTTGGACTAGCGGGAGTTGCAGCCTACAATGAGCAGTTCTTC. Translated: CASSGLGLAGVAAYNEQFF. This chain links TRBV9 with TRBJ2-1, with 13 nucleotides matching TRBD2. From germline, CDR1 is SGDLS and CDR2 YYNGEE. The ends lost 3 bases at V and 2 bases at J; junction bases unmatched: 11. This CDR3 has 19 amino acids.

This clonotype appeared a few times. CDR3 DNA: TGTGCCAGCAGCCAAGAAGGCCTAGCGGGAGCCGTGGAGCAGTTCTTC. Protein: CASSQEGLAGAVEQFF. The rearrangement uses TRBV14 and TRBJ2-1; 10 nucleotides match TRBD2. J was trimmed by 10 bases and V by 0 bases; bases with no gene match: 9. CDR1 is SGHDN, CDR2 FVKESK, per germline. This CDR3 contains 16 residues.

In its sample, this clonotype was seen a few times. The chain links TRBV30 to TRBJ1-6; D not certain. The CDR3 covers 15 residues. V gave up 3 bases and J gave up 4 bases, with 13 bases separating them. The germline gives CDR1 GTSNPN, CDR2 SVGIG (reference sequence). The CDR3 region has the DNA TGTGCCTGGAGCTTACCGGGCCTGTATAATTCACCCCTCCACTTT. Amino acid sequence: CAWSLPGLYNSPLHF.

About this clonotype: A much larger clone differs by one base, so this may be a read error. The rearrangement links TRBV11-2 to TRBJ1-1; D remains unclear. This CDR3 has 11 residues. Germline V CDR1 and CDR2: SGHAT, FQNNGV. In DNA form, the CDR3 reads TGTGCCAGCAGCTCAAGGACTGATGCTTTCTTT. As protein: CASSSRTDAFF.

The rearrangement joins TRBV7-8 to TRBJ2-5; no clear D gene. There are 16 residues in the CDR3. V was trimmed by 6 bases and J by 2 bases, leaving 19 bases between them. CDR1 is SGHVS and CDR2 is FQNEAQ in the germline V gene. The CDR3 spells CASRDLFDTNQETQYF. CDR3 sequence (DNA): TGTGCCAGCAGGGATCTATTTGACACCAATCAAGAGACCCAGTACTTC.

This clonotype showed up just a few times. Compared with germline, one end of the junction differs, possibly owing to a read error. The chain carries TRBV7-2 and TRBJ2-4; 11 bases are shared with TRBD2. CDR1 and CDR2 from the germline V gene are SGHTA and FQGNSA. This CDR3 region has 14 residues. CDR3 bases: TGTGCCAGCAGCTTAAATTCACTAGCGGGAGTGTTGGGATTC. Protein: CASSLNSLAGVLGF.

This clonotype has just a few counts. V usage is TRBV3-1 and J usage is TRBJ1-1, with 12 bases identical to TRBD1. The CDR3 is made up of 14 amino acids. Germline V lookup: CDR1 LGHDT, CDR2 YNNKEL (reference sequence). Trimming took 1 base from V and 11 from J; bases not matched to a gene: 5. The CDR3 sequence: CASSQGDRGREAFF. For the CDR3, the DNA is TGTGCCAGCAGCCAAGGGGACAGGGGGCGAGAGGCTTTCTTT. The full variable domain, rest sourced from reference TRBV3-1 and TRBJ1-1, is DTAVSQTPKYLVTQMGNDKSIKCEQNLGHDTMYWYKQDSKKFLKIMFSYNNKELIINETVPNRFSPKSPDKAHLNLHINSLELGDSAVYFCASSQGDRGREAFFGQGTRLTVV.

This clonotype rates as medium-sized (0.01 to 0.1%). V usage is TRBV20-1 and J usage is TRBJ1-6; the D is unclear. The CDR3 runs to 14 residues. Germline V gene sequence: CDR1 DFQATT, CDR2 SNEGSKA (reference sequence). Trimming removed 1 base from V and 7 bases from J, with 11 bases in between. The CDR3 here is CSARVGGRNSPLHF. In DNA, the CDR3 is TGCAGTGCTAGAGTGGGAGGCAGAAATTCACCCCTCCACTTT.

This clonotype was recorded many times. The chain recombines TRBV20-1 with TRBJ2-7, with TRBD2 as a possible D gene (6 bases). The CDR3 runs 13 residues. Germline CDR1 is DFQATT and CDR2 is SNEGSKA (reference sequence). Trimming took 4 bases from V and 1 from J, leaving 11 bases between them. The DNA of the CDR3 is TGCAGTGCTACCGGGAGAGGATCCTACGAGCAGTACTTC. This gives the protein CSATGRGSYEQYF.

This clonotype was counted many times. The rearrangement links TRBV14 to TRBJ2-7; D may be TRBD1 or TRBD2 (5 bases each). Per germline, CDR1 SGHDN and CDR2 FVKESK. The CDR3 contains 14 residues. V dropped 1 base and J dropped 7 bases, with 14 bases sitting between them. CDR3 protein: CASSQVLTGGEQYF. The CDR3 coding sequence is TGTGCCAGCAGCCAAGTTTTAACAGGCGGGGAGCAGTACTTC.

The sample holds many counts of this clonotype. V is TRBV6-2 or TRBV6-3 and J is TRBJ2-4, with 8 bases matching TRBD2. V lost 2 bases to trimming and J lost 3 bases; unmatched junction nucleotides: 6. The CDR3 runs to 16 residues. The germline V gene encodes CDR1 MNHEY and CDR2 SVGEGT. CDR3 DNA sequence: TGTGCCAGCAGTTACGGACGGGAGGGAGACAAAAACATTCAGTACTTC. Translating it yields CASSYGREGDKNIQYF.